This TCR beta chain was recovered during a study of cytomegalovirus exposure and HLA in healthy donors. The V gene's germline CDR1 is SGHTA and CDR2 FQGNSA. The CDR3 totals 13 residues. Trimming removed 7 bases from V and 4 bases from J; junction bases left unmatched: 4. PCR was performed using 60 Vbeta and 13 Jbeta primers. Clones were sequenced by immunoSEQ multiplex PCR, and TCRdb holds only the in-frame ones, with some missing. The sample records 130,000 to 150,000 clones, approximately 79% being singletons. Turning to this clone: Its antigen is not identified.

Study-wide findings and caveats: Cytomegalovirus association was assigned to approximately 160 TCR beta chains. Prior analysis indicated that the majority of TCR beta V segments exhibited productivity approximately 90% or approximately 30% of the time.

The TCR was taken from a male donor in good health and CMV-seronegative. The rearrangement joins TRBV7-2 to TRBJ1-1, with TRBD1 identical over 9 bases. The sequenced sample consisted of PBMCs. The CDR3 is CASNRGQGTEAFF. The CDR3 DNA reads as TGTGCCAGCAATAGGGGACAGGGCACTGAAGCTTTCTTT.